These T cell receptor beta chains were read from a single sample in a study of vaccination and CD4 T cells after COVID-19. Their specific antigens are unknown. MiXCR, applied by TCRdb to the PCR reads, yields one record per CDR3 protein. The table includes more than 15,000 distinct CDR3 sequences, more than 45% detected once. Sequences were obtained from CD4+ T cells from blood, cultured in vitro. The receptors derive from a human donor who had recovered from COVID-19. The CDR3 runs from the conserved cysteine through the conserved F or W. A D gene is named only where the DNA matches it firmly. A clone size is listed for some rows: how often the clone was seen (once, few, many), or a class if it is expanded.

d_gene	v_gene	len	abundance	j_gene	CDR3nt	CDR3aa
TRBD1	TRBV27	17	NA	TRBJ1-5	TGTGCCAGCAGTCCTTGGACAGGGTCATTAGGTGGTCAGCCCCAGCATTTT	CASSPWTGSLGGQPQHF
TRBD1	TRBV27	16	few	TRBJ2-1	TGTGCCAGCAGTCCCACTCCGGGACAGGGGAGAGGTGAGCAGTTCTTC	CASSPTPGQGRGEQFF
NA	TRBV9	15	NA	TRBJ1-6	TGTGCCAGCAGCGGGAGCGGAGGAAATAATTCACCCCTCCACTTT	CASSGSGGNNSPLHF
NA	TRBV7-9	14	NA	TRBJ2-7	TGTGCCAGCAGTCGCCGGACGGCGTCCTACGAGCAGTACTTC	CASSRRTASYEQYF
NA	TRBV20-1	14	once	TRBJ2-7	TGCAGTGCTAGATTGGGGCAGGGGTCCTACGAGCAGTACTTC	CSARLGQGSYEQYF
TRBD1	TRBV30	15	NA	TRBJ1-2	TGTGCCTGGAGTATGGGACAGGGCATGAACTATGGCTACACCTTC	CAWSMGQGMNYGYTF
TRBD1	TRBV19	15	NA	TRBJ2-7	TGTGCCAGTAGTATTCTAAGACAGGGGGCGTACGAGCAGTACTTC	CASSILRQGAYEQYF
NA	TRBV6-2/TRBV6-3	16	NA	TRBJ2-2	TGTGCCAGCAGATACAGGGCCCGAACGAACACCGGGGAGCTGTTTTTT	CASRYRARTNTGELFF
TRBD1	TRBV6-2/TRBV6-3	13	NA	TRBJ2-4	TGTGCCAGCAGGAAACAGGGGGCCGGCATTCAGTACTTC	CASRKQGAGIQYF
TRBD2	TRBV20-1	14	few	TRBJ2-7	TGCAGTGCTACAGGACTAGCGGGGCTGTCCGAGCAGTACTTC	CSATGLAGLSEQYF
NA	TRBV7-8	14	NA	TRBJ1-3	TGTGCCAGCAGCTTAGCCAGCTCTGGAAACACCATATATTTT	CASSLASSGNTIYF
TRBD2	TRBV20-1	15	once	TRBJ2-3	TGCAGTGCTACACGCCGGGGCGGGAGGACAGATACGCAGTATTTT	CSATRRGGRTDTQYF
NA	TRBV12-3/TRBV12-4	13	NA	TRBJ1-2	TGTGCCAGCAAAAGGATCTCTAACTATGGCTACACCTTC	CASKRISNYGYTF
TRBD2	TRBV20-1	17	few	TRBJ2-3	TGCAGTGCTATCCGGACTAGCGGGGGCGATAGCACAGATACGCAGTATTTT	CSAIRTSGGDSTDTQYF
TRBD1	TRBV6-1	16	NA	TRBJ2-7	TGTGCCAGCAGTGAAGCTGGGACAGGGGGGTTCTACGAGCAGTACTTC	CASSEAGTGGFYEQYF
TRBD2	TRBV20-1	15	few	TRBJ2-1	TGCAGTGCTAGAGTACTTTGGACTAGCGGGAGGGAGCAGTTCTTC	CSARVLWTSGREQFF
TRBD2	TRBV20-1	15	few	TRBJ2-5	TGCAGTGCTAGAGGGGTTTCGGGGAGGGAAGAGACCCAGTACTTC	CSARGVSGREETQYF
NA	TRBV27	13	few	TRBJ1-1	TGTGCCAGCAGTTTATACAAGAACACTGAAGCTTTCTTT	CASSLYKNTEAFF
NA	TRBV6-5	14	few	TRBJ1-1	TGTGCCAGCAGTTCGCCCCAGTGGGGGCGCGGAGCTTTCTTT	CASSSPQWGRGAFF
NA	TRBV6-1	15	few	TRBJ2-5	TGTGCCAGCAGGCACCCACAGGGTCTGGGGGAGACCCAGTACTTC	CASRHPQGLGETQYF
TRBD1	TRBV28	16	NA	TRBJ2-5	TGTGCCAGCAGGTTAGGGGGCTTAGGATCGCAAGAGACCCAGTACTTC	CASRLGGLGSQETQYF
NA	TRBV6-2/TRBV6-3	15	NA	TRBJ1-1	TGTGCCAGCAGTTACGGGTCCAATAGTAACACTGAAGCTTTCTTT	CASSYGSNSNTEAFF
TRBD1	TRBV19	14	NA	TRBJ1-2	TGTGCCAGTAGTACCCTGACAGGGGTTGAGGGCTACACCTTC	CASSTLTGVEGYTF
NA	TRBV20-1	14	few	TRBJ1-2	TGCAGTGCTTACCGCCTGAGGAACAAATATGGCTACACCTTC	CSAYRLRNKYGYTF
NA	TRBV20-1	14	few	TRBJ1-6	TGCAGTGCCAGAGTCGACCGGATCACCTCACCCCTCCACTTT	CSARVDRITSPLHF
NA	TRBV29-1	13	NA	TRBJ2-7	TGCAGCGCCGAAAACCCGAACGGGGCCGAGCAGTACTTC	CSAENPNGAEQYF
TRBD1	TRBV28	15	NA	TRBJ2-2	TGTGCCAGCAGCACGGGACAGCTGAACACCGGGGAGCTGTTTTTT	CASSTGQLNTGELFF
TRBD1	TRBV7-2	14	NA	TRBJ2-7	TGTGCCAGCAGCTTACGACAGGGGGCTCACGAGCAGTACTTC	CASSLRQGAHEQYF
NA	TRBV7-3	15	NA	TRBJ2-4	TGTGCCAGCAGCTTAATGCCAGGTCGGAAAAACATTCAGTACTTC	CASSLMPGRKNIQYF
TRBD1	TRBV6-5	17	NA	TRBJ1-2	TGTGCCAGCAGTTACTCGTTTTTCGACAGGGACCTCTATGGCTACACCTTC	CASSYSFFDRDLYGYTF
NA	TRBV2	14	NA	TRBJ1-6	TGTGCCAGCAGGGCCCAGGGGAACAATTCACCCCTCCACTTT	CASRAQGNNSPLHF
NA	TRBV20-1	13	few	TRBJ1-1	TGCAGTGCTAGAGAAGACCAGTACACTGAAGCTTTCTTT	CSAREDQYTEAFF
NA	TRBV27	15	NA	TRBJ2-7	TGTGCCAGCAGCCCTCGGCAGGGGCGGACCTACGAGCAGTACTTC	CASSPRQGRTYEQYF
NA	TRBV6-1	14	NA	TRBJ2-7	TGTGCCAGGGGGGCAGCCCAACTGTCGTACGAGCAGTACTTC	CARGAAQLSYEQYF
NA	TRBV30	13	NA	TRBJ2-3	TGTGCCTGGAGTGTGACAGGCACAGATACGCAGTATTTT	CAWSVTGTDTQYF
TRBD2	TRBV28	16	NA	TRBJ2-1	TGTGCCAGCACCCAAACCGGGACTAGCGGGAGGAATGAGCAGTTCTTC	CASTQTGTSGRNEQFF
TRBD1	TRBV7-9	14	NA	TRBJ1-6	TGTGCCAGCAGCGTGGGACAGTACCATTCACCCCTCCACTTT	CASSVGQYHSPLHF
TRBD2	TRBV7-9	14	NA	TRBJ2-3	TGTGCCAGCAGCCTCGGGACTAGCATAAATACGCAGTATTTT	CASSLGTSINTQYF
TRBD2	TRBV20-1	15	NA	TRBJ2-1	TGCAGTGCTAGCACTAGCGGGGGGTATTACAATGAGCAGTTCTTC	CSASTSGGYYNEQFF
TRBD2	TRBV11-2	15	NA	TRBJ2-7	TGTGCCAGCAGCTCGGTAGCGGGAGGGCTCTACGAGCAGTACTTC	CASSSVAGGLYEQYF
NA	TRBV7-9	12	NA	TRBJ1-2	TGTGCCAGCAGCTGGACAGAGTATGGCTACACCTTC	CASSWTEYGYTF